This entry concerns a single T cell receptor beta chain. Original handling: The authors estimated nucleated cell counts from reference gene primer amplification. Only in-frame clones appear in the TCRdb table, and some are missing; sequencing was by immunoSEQ multiplex PCR. That table furnishes V, J and clone size, whereas the DNA furnished D and trimming. The sample consists of about 100,000 clones, around 94% of them appearing once. Per the germline V gene, CDR1 is SGDLS and CDR2 is YYNGEE. The CDR3 has 15 residues. Trimming removed 3 bases from V and 2 bases from J; junction bases left unmatched: 4. This entry belongs to a study of blood T cell repertoires in COVID-19. Study-level background: Acute-phase and convalescent COVID-19 samples originated in the United States, Italy and Spain. PBMCs, B-cell-depleted T cells, or T cells were the source of the cDNA or gDNA that made up the material.

This TCR derives from a man aged 45-60 years with active COVID-19. V and J are TRBV9 and TRBJ1-4; the match to TRBD1 covers 7 bases. Sample: peripheral blood. CDR3 in amino acids: CASSAGQTTNEKLFF. DNA for the CDR3: TGTGCCAGCAGCGCGGGACAGACCACTAATGAAAAACTGTTTTTT.